This T cell receptor beta chain appears in the sequencing data of a study of T-cell memory formation after mild COVID-19. Across the study: TCR clusters largely stayed donor specific.

From 5'RACE with constant-segment primers came TCR alpha and TCR beta cDNA libraries that carried sample barcodes and UMIs. From the 5' RACE reads, TCRdb called clonotypes with MiXCR, one entry per CDR3 protein. The data contain some 160,000 distinct CDR3 sequences, 10% to 15% of them singletons. Study-level results: While clones contracting from day 15 to 85 were balanced between CD4 and CD8, later expanders leaned CD4+. Memory cells collected pre-infection included some clones that later responded, suggesting cross-reactive memory joined.

CDR1 and CDR2 (germline): SGDLS, YYNGEE. The germline V and J ends were trimmed by 4 bases and 0 bases, with 16 bases remaining between them. The CDR3 runs 16 residues. About this clonotype: Its specificity is unknown.

Sequencing input: PBMCs or a T cell subset sorted from them (not recorded which). V and J are TRBV9 and TRBJ2-5; a weak D match, TRBD1 (6 bases). This clonotype was sampled from a man between 18 and 29 years old who had mild COVID-19 (a few samples of this study predate the infection). Cell type and time point are not known. CDR3 nucleotide sequence: TGTGCCAGCAGCCCCCAGGGGAGTAGGTACCAAGAGACCCAGTACTTC. This encodes CASSPQGSRYQETQYF.